This TCR beta chain is from a study of blood T cells in healthy people across ages (dated by TCRdb to 2014 to 2015). Describing the broader study: Template switching captured roughly one uniquely barcoded TCR beta cDNA molecule per two T cells in model experiments. Age-related changes in TCR beta repertoire diversity were measured in the study by deep sequencing normalized with unique cDNA molecular identifiers. The donors were divided into four age groups: young (average around 17 years), middle-aged (about 40), aged (approximately 62) and long-lived (82). Donors of different ages were randomly distributed across sequencing lanes to avoid experimental bias. Using the same blood draw, the study looked at two additional independent replicas of 1 million unique cDNA reads for two donors, one aged 18 to 30 and the other aged 80 or older. General conclusions and limits of the study: There was a strong correlation between observed TCR beta diversity and the percentage of naive T cells measured by flow cytometry. Compared with the aged group, more naive CD4+ T cells, fewer expanded clones and increased TCR diversity were shown by the long-lived group, suggesting age selection. Bulk unsorted PBMC profiling prevented conclusive comparison of naive and antigen-experienced compartments. The CMV infection status of donors was not known, potentially confounding age-related changes in expanded clonotypes. Total diversity estimates from one million sequenced T cells were considered lower bounds and underestimates. As age increased, observed TCR beta diversity per million T cells dropped in a roughly linear way, and a significant reduction was already evident by age 40.

The junction carries 20 bases between V and J, which are trimmed by 5 bases and 3 bases respectively. The CDR3 contains 16 residues, cysteine and phenylalanine counted. CDR3 DNA is the only sequence kept; it has 48 bases, read in frame from the first base. CDR1 and CDR2, looked up from the germline V gene, are MDHEN and SYDVKM. The library was prepared using 5' RACE. TCRdb names Illumina HiSeq 2500 as the instrument used. A second roughly 6 to 12 cycle PCR used a sample-barcoded 5' primer and a J-beta primer mix. Each TCR beta cDNA molecule received a unique molecular identifier from a template-switch 5' adaptor carrying 12 random nucleotides. At least 2.5 million CDR3-containing paired-end reads were obtained from each sample. The Mint cDNA synthesis kit, primed by a TRBC-specific oligonucleotide, was used to synthesize first-strand cDNA from all RNA. Following uracil-DNA glycosylase treatment, all cDNA underwent a first 18-cycle PCR with the universal primers M1SS and BC2_uni_R. The original methods were these. For normalization, 1 million high-quality reads were randomly selected from each sample, with every read carrying a distinct molecular identifier. Instead of being binned into consensus sequences, reads with shared molecular identifiers were discarded. CDR3 identification, clonotype clustering and error correction used MiTCR with a Q25 quality threshold and the strictest error-elimination algorithm. Lower-bound total TCR beta diversity was estimated with a nonparametric unseen species model using Euler transformation. TCRdb ran its own pipeline on the public reads, namely fastp trimming at Q25 and MiXCR clone calling, and kept in-frame beta chains. For every CDR3 protein sequence, its rows merge into one entry that carries the most common genes and DNA. The V and J calls shown here were made by TCRdb, not taken from the authors' results. A total of about 570,000 distinct CDR3 sequences appear in this sample, 25% to 30% of them only once. Less than 20% of the sample is taken by the ten largest.

For this clonotype: This receptor's antigen is unknown. Base qualities are not provided; no much larger clone lies one nucleotide away.

Systemically healthy Caucasian individuals from Russia, 39 in total and aged about 6 to 95 years, were included as donors. Each donor gave ten milliliters of peripheral blood, drawn into EDTA-treated Vacutainer tubes. Ficoll-Paque density-gradient centrifugation was used to isolate PBMCs, with at least 6 million per sample. Total RNA was extracted from PBMCs with Trizol reagent, with at least 5.5 micrograms obtained per sample. Naive CD45RAhigh/CD27high T cell percentages were measured by flow cytometry on a PBMC aliquot from every donor. The receptor was isolated from a woman in her 70s in good health. The specimen sequenced was blood. The sequence joins TRBV28 to TRBJ2-7, with an unclear D gene assignment. The CDR3 is CASSPGRGRIDYEQYF. The nucleotide sequence reads as follows: TGTGCCAGCAGTCCAGGTCGCGGACGGATTGACTACGAGCAGTACTTC. The reference TRBV28 and TRBJ2-7 proteins fill in what lies around the CDR3, so the full variable domain reads DVKVTQSSRYLVKRTGEKVFLECVQDMDHENMFWYRQDPGLGLRLIYFSYDVKMKEKGDIPEGYSVSREKKERFSLILESASTNQTSMYLCASSPGRGRIDYEQYFGPGTRLTVT.